This T cell receptor (beta chain) was recovered during a study of blood T cell repertoires in COVID-19. The table lists this clone with a few counts. This table comes from immunoSEQ multiplex PCR, and its TCRdb copy is limited to in-frame clones, with some not included. The sample includes 85,000 to 100,000 clones, 86% of them seen just once. The CDR3 covers 12 residues. The V gene's germline CDR1 is SGHRS and CDR2 YFSETQ. V shed 9 bases and J shed 5 bases, with 11 bases lying between them. The sample taken for sequencing was peripheral blood. This receptor was taken from a woman aged 60-70 years in a cohort sampled during active or convalescent COVID-19. This chain connects TRBV5-1 to TRBJ2-2, with D unclear. Here the CDR3 reads CATPGKTGELFF. CDR3 bases: TGCGCCACCCCCGGTAAAACCGGGGAGCTGTTTTTT.